This T cell receptor (beta chain) stems from a study of identical twins. This CDR3 is built from 15 residues. The V end was cut by 1 base, the J end by 3 bases, with 13 bases between. Germline V CDR1 and CDR2: SGHVS, FNYEAQ. This clonotype appeared many times. A template switching step contributed a universal primer site, while unique molecular identifiers were present in the cDNA. TCRdb analysed the 5' RACE reads with MiXCR anew, one entry per CDR3 protein. The table records hundreds of thousands of distinct CDR3 sequences, about 8.1% of them present only once. This sample also appeared in a second study, on yellow fever vaccine responses in identical twins. Per that study: A vaccine T cell response that seemed partly convergent and partly personalized was reported in twins.

The source material was memory (CD45RO+) T cells sorted from blood. This sequence was found in a woman aged 18-29 years in good health. This chain links TRBV7-6 with TRBJ2-7, with D possibly called TRBD1 or TRBD2 (6 bases each). CDR3 residues: CASSLDQGRDYEQYF. The CDR3 DNA is TGTGCCAGCAGCTTAGATCAGGGGCGGGACTACGAGCAGTACTTC.